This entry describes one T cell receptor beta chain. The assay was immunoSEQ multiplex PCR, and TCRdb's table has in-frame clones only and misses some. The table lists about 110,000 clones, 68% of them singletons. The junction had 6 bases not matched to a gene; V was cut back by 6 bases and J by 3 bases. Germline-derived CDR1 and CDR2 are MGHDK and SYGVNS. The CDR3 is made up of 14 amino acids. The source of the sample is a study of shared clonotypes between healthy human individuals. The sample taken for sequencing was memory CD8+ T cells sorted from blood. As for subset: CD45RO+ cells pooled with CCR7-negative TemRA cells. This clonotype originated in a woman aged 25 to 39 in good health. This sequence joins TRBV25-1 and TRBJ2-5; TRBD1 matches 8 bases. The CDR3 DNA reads TGTGCCAGCAGCGCTAAGACAGGGGAAGAGACCCAGTACTTC. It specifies CASSAKTGEETQYF.